Reported below is one TCR beta chain. Its antigen is unidentified. This table comes from immunoSEQ multiplex PCR, and its TCRdb copy is limited to in-frame clones, with some not included. The top ten hold around 3.8% of the sample, which has 140,000 to 150,000 clones, 92% seen once. The data originate from a study of T cell responses to AZD1222 COVID-19 vaccine. In the study overall: Timing groups of about 4 and about 12 weeks for second doses were pooled. Overall study findings and caveats: There were repertoire samples only from the period after the peak T cell response. Most donors were white British and more were female, and clonal diversity was possibly underestimated.

The clonotype was recovered from an adult in good health. The source material was peripheral blood, sampled on day 0 of AZD1222 vaccination.

The CDR3 region has the DNA TGTGCCAGCAGCCCCCCCGGGCGGTTTGGTACCCTCCACTTT. This codes for CASSPPGRFGTLHF. The chain uses TRBV28 and TRBJ1-6; D gene unclear. There are 14 residues in the CDR3. The germline V gene has CDR1 MDHEN and CDR2 SYDVKM. V was cut by 6 bases and J by 14 bases, with 20 bases left in between.